This TCR beta chain is drawn from a study of blood T cells in healthy people across ages. Across the whole study: With template switching, about one barcoded beta molecule was captured per two T cells.

The CDR3 has 14 amino acids. Trimming cost V 1 base and J 7 bases; bases outside gene matches: 2. Looked up from germline, CDR1 is LGHDT and CDR2 is YNNKEL (reference sequence). Using a J-beta primer mix together with a sample-barcoded 5' primer, a second PCR was run for 7 to 11 cycles. TCRdb analysed the 5' RACE reads with MiXCR anew, one entry per CDR3 protein. This sample yields some 900,000 distinct CDR3 sequences, of which roughly 52% are seen a single time; around an eighth belongs to the top ten. This sequence originates from a man aged 25 to 40 in good health. The source material was blood. The genes are TRBV3-1 and TRBJ1-5, with 9 positions matching TRBD1. CDR3 DNA sequence: TGTGCCAGCAGCCAAGGGACAGGGGAACAGCCCCAGCATTTT. It specifies CASSQGTGEQPQHF. The variable domain in full, with the rest retrieved from reference TRBV3-1 and TRBJ1-5, is DTAVSQTPKYLVTQMGNDKSIKCEQNLGHDTMYWYKQDSKKFLKIMFSYNNKELIINETVPNRFSPKSPDKAHLNLHINSLELGDSAVYFCASSQGTGEQPQHFGDGTRLSIL.